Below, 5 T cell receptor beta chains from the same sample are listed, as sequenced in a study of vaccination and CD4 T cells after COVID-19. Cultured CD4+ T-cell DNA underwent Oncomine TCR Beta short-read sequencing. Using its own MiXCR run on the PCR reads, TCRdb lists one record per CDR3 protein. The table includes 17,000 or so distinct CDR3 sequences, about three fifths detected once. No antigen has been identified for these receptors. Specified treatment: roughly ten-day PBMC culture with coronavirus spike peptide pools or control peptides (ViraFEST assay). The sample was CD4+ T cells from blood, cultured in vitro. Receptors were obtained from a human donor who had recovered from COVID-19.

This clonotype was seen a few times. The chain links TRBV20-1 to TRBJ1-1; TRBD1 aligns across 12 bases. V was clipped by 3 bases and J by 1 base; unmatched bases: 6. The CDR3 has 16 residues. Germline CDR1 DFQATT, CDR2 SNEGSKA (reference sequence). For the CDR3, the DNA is TGCAGTGCTAGCCCGGGACAGGGGGCGCCGAACACTGAAGCTTTCTTT. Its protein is CSASPGQGAPNTEAFF.

The CDR3 here is CSAPVAGDDTQYF. The CDR3 DNA follows: TGCAGTGCTCCCGTAGCGGGAGACGATACGCAGTATTTT. This sequence joins TRBV20-1 and TRBJ2-3; 9 nucleotides line up with TRBD2. Germline values: CDR1 DFQATT, CDR2 SNEGSKA (reference sequence). The CDR3 is 13 amino acids. V lost 5 bases and J lost 6; bases outside the gene matches: 6.

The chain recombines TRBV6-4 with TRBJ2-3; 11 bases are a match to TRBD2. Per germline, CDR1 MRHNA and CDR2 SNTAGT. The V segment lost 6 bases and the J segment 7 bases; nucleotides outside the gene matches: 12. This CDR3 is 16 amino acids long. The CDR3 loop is CASSDGASGRLNTQYF. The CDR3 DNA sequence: TGTGCCAGCAGCGACGGCGCTAGCGGGAGGTTAAATACGCAGTATTTT.

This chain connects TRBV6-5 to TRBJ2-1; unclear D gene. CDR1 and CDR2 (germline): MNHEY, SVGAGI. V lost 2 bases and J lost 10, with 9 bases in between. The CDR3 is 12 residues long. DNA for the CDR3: TGTGCCAGCAGTTACGCGGCACAGGAGCAGTTCTTC. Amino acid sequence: CASSYAAQEQFF.

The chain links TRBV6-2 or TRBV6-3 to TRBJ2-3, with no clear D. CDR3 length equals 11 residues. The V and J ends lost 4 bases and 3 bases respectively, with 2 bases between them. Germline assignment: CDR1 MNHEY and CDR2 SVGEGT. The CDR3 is CASSSTDTQYF. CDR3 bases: TGTGCCAGCAGTTCTACAGATACGCAGTATTTT.